This T cell receptor (beta chain) appears in the sequencing data of a study of early stage breast cancer tumors. Produced via immunoSEQ multiplex PCR; TCRdb's table is partial and in-frame only. The sample contains 55,000 to 70,000 clones, more than 70% of which appear only once. This sequence originates from a person aged 35 to 50 with breast cancer. Sequencing was done on a sample of blood.

This chain's CDR3 is CASSPRGAGEREQYF. The DNA for the CDR3 is TGTGCCAGCAGCCCCCGTGGAGCGGGAGAGCGCGAGCAGTACTTC. This chain connects TRBV9 to TRBJ2-7; TRBD2 matches 8 bases. Germline lookup yields CDR1 SGDLS and CDR2 YYNGEE. The CDR3 runs 15 residues. V dropped 4 bases and J dropped 6; count of bases not matched to a gene: 12.